This TCR beta chain came from a study of a mutant IDH1 vaccine in newly diagnosed glioma. Study summary: Patients received vaccination from 4-6 weeks after radiotherapy alone, or with temozolomide cycles. Visit V12 was scheduled at week 35 and visit V13 at week 47.

Points from the study as a whole: Most patients, approximately 93%, showed vaccine-induced immune responses.

Time point denoted: week 47, end of study. What each vaccine dose contained was 300 ug of mutant IDH1 20-mer peptide, accompanied by topical imiquimod. Eight vaccinations went to patients in weeks 1, 3, 5, 7, 11, 15, 19, 23. This clone was detected a few times. Its antigen is not identified. This CDR3 is built from 15 residues. The V gene's germline CDR1 is MNHNS and CDR2 SASEGT. With 6 bases removed from V and 3 bases from J, the gap between germline ends came to 17 bases. Assay used: immunoSEQ multiplex PCR; TCRdb lists only in-frame clones, some missing. Here the sample spans roughly 34,000 clones, around 90% being singletons.

The chain uses TRBV6-1 and TRBJ1-1; perhaps TRBD1 as D (6 bases). The sequence was obtained from a middle-aged woman with glioma. The sample consisted of PBMCs, taken from a glioma patient whose treatment included an IDH1 peptide vaccine. CDR3 bases: TGTGCCAGCAGCCAATTGGGGGGGGCACACACTGAAGCTTTCTTT. It is translated as CASSQLGGAHTEAFF.